The rows below give T cell receptor beta chains drawn from one sample of a study of blood T cells in healthy people across ages. Each CDR3 protein gets one entry after TCRdb re-called the 5' RACE reads with MiXCR. Here the sample spans some 1.7 million distinct CDR3 sequences, 28% being singletons. Specimen: blood. These receptors were obtained from a woman aged 30 to 39 in good health. Each CDR3 is given with its conserved first and last residue. The order of the fields is V gene, D gene, clone size, J gene, CDR3 protein, CDR3 DNA. D genes are given only for firm matches. Clone size is given for some rows only: seen once, a few or many times, or a class if the clone is expanded.

TRBV24-1,-,-,TRBJ2-7,CATSPAGGTYEQYF,TGTGCCACCAGTCCGGCAGGGGGGACCTACGAGCAGTACTTC
TRBV19,-,few,TRBJ2-3,CASSIRGTDTQYF,TGTGCCAGTAGTATCCGGGGGACAGATACGCAGTATTTT
TRBV14,TRBD2,-,TRBJ2-7,CASSQEKREPLEQYF,TGTGCCAGCAGCCAAGAAAAGCGGGAACCTCTCGAGCAGTACTTC
TRBV6-1,TRBD2,few,TRBJ2-1,CASRGRSSGSDEQFF,TGTGCCAGCAGAGGCCGGTCTAGCGGGAGTGATGAGCAGTTCTTC
TRBV12-5,-,-,TRBJ2-1,CASVKTSSYNEQFF,TGTGCTAGTGTTAAGACAAGCTCCTACAATGAGCAGTTCTTC
TRBV27,-,-,TRBJ2-7,CASVLAYEQYF,TGTGCCAGCGTTCTAGCCTACGAGCAGTACTTC
TRBV10-2,-,-,TRBJ1-5,CASSDHLGGSNQPQHF,TGCGCCAGCAGTGACCACTTGGGGGGTTCCAATCAGCCCCAGCATTTT
TRBV28,TRBD1,-,TRBJ2-4,CASSSRTGVIGYF,TGTGCCAGCAGTTCGCGGACAGGGGTGATCGGGTACTTC
TRBV12-3/TRBV12-4,-,-,TRBJ2-1,CASRGPLWDNEQFF,TGTGCCAGCCGGGGGCCCTTGTGGGACAATGAGCAGTTCTTC
TRBV20-1,-,many,TRBJ2-7,CSAGYRDEQYF,TGCAGTGCTGGATACAGGGACGAGCAGTACTTC
TRBV24-1,-,few,TRBJ2-4,CATSDPRDGGNIQYF,TGTGCCACCAGTGACCCGCGGGACGGAGGAAACATTCAGTACTTC
TRBV29-1,-,once,TRBJ2-1,CRVDNLGASYNEQFF,TGCCGCGTTGACAACCTTGGGGCATCCTACAATGAGCAGTTCTTC
TRBV18,-,few,TRBJ2-5,CASSPGNKETQYF,TGTGCCAGCTCACCAGGTAACAAAGAGACCCAGTACTTC
TRBV6-2/TRBV6-3,-,few,TRBJ2-7,CASSPVRFYEQYF,TGTGCCAGCAGCCCCGTGAGGTTCTACGAGCAGTACTTC
TRBV5-5,-,-,TRBJ1-2,CASSSAVRQYNGYTF,TGTGCCAGCAGCTCGGCAGTTCGGCAATACAATGGCTACACCTTC
TRBV10-3,TRBD1,few,TRBJ2-3,CVIRPGQNTDTQYF,TGTGTCATCAGGCCGGGACAGAACACAGATACGCAGTATTTT
TRBV12-5,-,few,TRBJ2-7,CAVGSAVSYEQYF,TGTGCCGTGGGGAGCGCCGTTTCCTACGAGCAGTACTTC
TRBV4-1,-,-,TRBJ2-1,CASSQGGTGQYYNEQFF,TGCGCCAGCAGCCAGGGGGGGACTGGACAGTACTACAATGAGCAGTTCTTC
TRBV3-1,-,few,TRBJ2-2,CASSRRTNTGELFF,TGTGCCAGCAGTCGTAGGACGAACACCGGGGAGCTGTTTTTT
TRBV7-9,TRBD1,-,TRBJ1-2,CASSRDRKYGYTF,TGTGCCAGTAGCCGGGACAGGAAATATGGCTACACCTTC
TRBV7-2,-,-,TRBJ2-5,CASSPQRVSQETQYF,TGTGCCAGCAGCCCACAGAGAGTATCCCAAGAGACCCAGTACTTC
TRBV10-3,-,many,TRBJ2-7,CAISESVPTPHEQYF,TGTGCCATCAGTGAGTCCGTCCCAACCCCCCACGAGCAGTACTTC
TRBV2,TRBD1,-,TRBJ2-7,CASKMDRGSYEQYF,TGTGCCAGCAAAATGGACAGGGGATCCTACGAGCAGTACTTC
TRBV10-3,-,many,TRBJ2-7,CAISESTVIYEQYF,TGTGCCATCAGTGAGTCGACGGTTATCTACGAGCAGTACTTC
TRBV12-3/TRBV12-4,-,few,TRBJ2-2,CASSLLGRGDTGELFF,TGTGCCAGCAGTTTATTGGGGCGGGGTGATACCGGGGAGCTGTTTTTT
TRBV2,TRBD2,-,TRBJ2-1,CASRDWTSGNEQFF,TGTGCCAGCAGGGACTGGACTAGCGGCAATGAGCAGTTCTTC
TRBV6-6,-,-,TRBJ1-1,CASRYLRSRGATEAFF,TGTGCCAGCAGATACCTCCGCTCCAGGGGAGCCACTGAAGCTTTCTTT
TRBV12-3/TRBV12-4,TRBD2,many,TRBJ2-5,CASSRGLAGTIQETQYF,TGTGCCAGCAGTCGCGGACTAGCGGGTACGATACAGGAGACCCAGTACTTC
TRBV20-1,-,-,TRBJ2-3,CILRVPGTDTQYF,TGCATCCTCAGGGTACCCGGCACAGATACGCAGTATTTT
TRBV6-2/TRBV6-3,-,-,TRBJ2-7,CASSYPQDEQYF,TGTGCCAGCAGTTACCCCCAGGACGAGCAGTACTTC
TRBV30,-,-,TRBJ2-1,CAWGLANYNEQFF,TGTGCCTGGGGACTTGCCAACTACAATGAGCAGTTCTTC
TRBV29-1,-,few,TRBJ1-5,CSVAWGVNQPQHF,TGCAGCGTCGCTTGGGGAGTGAATCAGCCCCAGCATTTT
TRBV6-5,-,few,TRBJ1-2,CASSVQRDYGYTF,TGTGCCAGCAGTGTACAGAGGGACTATGGCTACACCTTC
TRBV29-1,-,-,TRBJ1-1,CSVGSVGTEAFF,TGCAGCGTTGGTTCGGTGGGGACTGAAGCTTTCTTT
TRBV7-9,-,many,TRBJ1-2,CASAPDGGRVYGYTF,TGTGCCAGCGCCCCCGATGGGGGTAGGGTCTATGGCTACACCTTC